This T cell receptor (beta chain) is from a study of blood T cell repertoires in COVID-19. Unmatched junction bases numbered 3, after V lost 8 bases and J lost 4 bases. CDR3 size: 13 residues. The germline V gene encodes CDR1 LNHDA and CDR2 SQIVND (reference sequence). Original data processing: For nucleated cells, counts were estimated from reference gene primer amplification. The repertoire was sequenced with immunoSEQ multiplex PCR; TCRdb's copy has only in-frame clones and lacks some. V and J calls plus clone size are reproduced from that table; the DNA served to infer D and trimming. Here the sample spans 490,000 or so clones, 75% to 90% being singletons.

Sequenced: PBMCs or T cells enriched from blood (not recorded which). V gene TRBV19 combines with J gene TRBJ1-1; 11 positions match TRBD1. This receptor was obtained from a woman between 55 and 75 years old who had recovered from COVID-19. This CDR3 is CASGTGGITEAFF. In DNA, the CDR3 is TGTGCCAGTGGGACAGGGGGGATCACTGAAGCTTTCTTT.